These T cell receptor beta chains were read from a single sample in a study of CD8 T cells in Susac syndrome. TCRdb processed the immunoSEQ multiplex PCR reads anew with MiXCR; each CDR3 protein has one entry. The sample shows around 200,000 distinct CDR3 sequences, roughly 94% of them seen only once. Material for sequencing was CD4+ T cells from PBMCs. The origin of the receptors is a human donor with Susac syndrome. CDR3s include the opening cysteine and the closing phenylalanine or tryptophan.

J gene	V gene	CDR3 protein
TRBJ2-5	TRBV2	CASTRLAGGRETQYF
TRBJ2-7	TRBV13	CASRSLGTGRRGTYEQYF
TRBJ1-1	TRBV23-1	CASSQSKGTTTEAFF
TRBJ2-3	TRBV11-2	CASSSGLVYGVLSQYF
TRBJ2-3	TRBV9	CASSGPGGPGDTQYF
TRBJ1-3	TRBV7-3	CASRKGSEPSGNTIYF
TRBJ1-2	TRBV29-1	CSVGNRNYGYTF
TRBJ2-6	TRBV30	CAWRMTGGFSGANVLTF
TRBJ2-7	TRBV20-1	CSARELAGVEQYF
TRBJ2-1	TRBV6-2/TRBV6-3	CASSYSRAGQNEQFF
TRBJ2-4	TRBV30	CAWSRGQPNIQYF
TRBJ2-1	TRBV3-1	CASSQEKRTGMYEQFF
TRBJ2-1	TRBV20-1	CSARGPDNEQFF
TRBJ2-3	TRBV29-1	CSVRPITDTQYF